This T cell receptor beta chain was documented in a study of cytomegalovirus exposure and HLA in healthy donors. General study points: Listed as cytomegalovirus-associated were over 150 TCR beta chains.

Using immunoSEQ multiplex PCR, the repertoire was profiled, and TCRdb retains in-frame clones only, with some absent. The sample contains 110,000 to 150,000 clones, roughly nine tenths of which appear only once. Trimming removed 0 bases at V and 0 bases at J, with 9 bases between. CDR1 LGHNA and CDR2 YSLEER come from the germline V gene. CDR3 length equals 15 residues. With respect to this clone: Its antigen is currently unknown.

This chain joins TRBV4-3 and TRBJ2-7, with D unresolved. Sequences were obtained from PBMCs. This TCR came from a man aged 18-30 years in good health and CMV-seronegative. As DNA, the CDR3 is TGCGCCAGCAGCCAAGATCGAATTAGCTCCTACGAGCAGTACTTC. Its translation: CASSQDRISSYEQYF.